Listed below are T cell receptor beta chains from one sample, sequenced in a study of PD-1 blockade in classical Hodgkin lymphoma. The table came from immunoSEQ multiplex PCR; TCRdb's copy has only in-frame clones and leaves some out. Of around 29,000 clones listed, roughly 80% are singletons. This specimen was CD4+ T cells from blood, taken before the fourth cycle of nivolumab. The origin of the receptors is a human donor with classical Hodgkin lymphoma. Both conserved end residues are part of each CDR3. The D gene is left open where the match is weak. The size field is filled for only some rows; it gives once, few, many or a size class.

abundance	d_gene	v_gene	j_gene	CDR3nt	CDR3aa
.	TRBD2	TRBV9	TRBJ2-2	TGTGCCAGCAGCCCCCGGGAGGGGAACACCGGGGAGCTGTTTTTT	CASSPREGNTGELFF
.	.	TRBV5-1	TRBJ1-2	TGCGCCAGCAGCTTGGAAATAGGTTTGAACTATGGCTACACCTTC	CASSLEIGLNYGYTF
.	.	TRBV5-6	TRBJ2-7	TGTGCCAGCAGCTTTGGGTTGACAGGATCTACCTACGAGCAGTACTTC	CASSFGLTGSTYEQYF
.	.	TRBV25-1	TRBJ2-7	TGTGCCAGCAGTCCCGGGGCCTACGAGCAGTACTTC	CASSPGAYEQYF
few	.	TRBV19	TRBJ1-2	TGTGCCTCGGGACAAAGCTATGGCTACACCTTC	CASGQSYGYTF
.	.	TRBV5-1	TRBJ2-3	TGCGCCAGCAGCGGGCTCGGCACAGATACGCAGTATTTT	CASSGLGTDTQYF
.	.	TRBV5-1	TRBJ2-2	TGCGCCAGCAGCTCGGGGGGCTTGAACACCGGGGAGCTGTTTTTT	CASSSGGLNTGELFF
.	TRBD2	TRBV4-2	TRBJ2-2	TGTGCCAGCAGCCAAGATCGCCTTAGCGGGGAACCCGGGGAGCTGTTTTTT	CASSQDRLSGEPGELFF
once	TRBD1	TRBV10-3	TRBJ2-7	TGTGCCATCAGTGAAGCCGGGACAGGCTACTACGAGCAGTACTTC	CAISEAGTGYYEQYF
.	.	TRBV6-1	TRBJ2-7	TGTGCCAGCAGTCGGACAGCAAACTACGAGCAGTACTTC	CASSRTANYEQYF
few	.	TRBV5-1	TRBJ1-1	TGCGCCAGCAGCTTGGAACCTCGAGACACTGAAGCTTTCTTT	CASSLEPRDTEAFF
.	.	TRBV5-1	TRBJ2-3	TGCGCCAGCAGCTTGATCCTGGAGGATACGCAGTATTTT	CASSLILEDTQYF
.	.	TRBV27	TRBJ2-7	TGTGCCAGCAGACACAGGGCAGGAACCTCCTACGAGCAGTACTTC	CASRHRAGTSYEQYF
.	.	TRBV2	TRBJ1-5	TGTGCCAGCAGTAATGGCAATCAGCCCCAGCATTTT	CASSNGNQPQHF
.	.	TRBV27	TRBJ2-5	TGTGCCACCGAGAGAGAACGAAAGGAGACCCAGTACTTC	CATERERKETQYF
.	TRBD2	TRBV28	TRBJ2-5	TGTGCCAGCAGTTTAAGGCTAGCGGGGGGGATAGGAGAGACCCAGTACTTC	CASSLRLAGGIGETQYF
.	.	TRBV29-1	TRBJ2-5	TGCAGCGTCAAAGTGGAGACCCAGTACTTC	CSVKVETQYF
.	.	TRBV28	TRBJ1-1	TGTGCCAGCAGTTTACCCAACCCTCGGACAGCCTTTGAAGCTTTCTTT	CASSLPNPRTAFEAFF
.	.	TRBV5-1	TRBJ1-2	TGCGCCAGCAGCTCCGACAGCAACTATGGCTACACCTTC	CASSSDSNYGYTF
once	TRBD2	TRBV5-1	TRBJ2-5	TGCGCCAGCAGCTTGGGCGGGACTAAAGAGACCCAGTACTTC	CASSLGGTKETQYF
once	.	TRBV2	TRBJ2-5	TGTGCCAGCAGTACATTAAGCGAGACCCAGTACTTC	CASSTLSETQYF
once	.	TRBV30	TRBJ1-2	TGTGCCTGGAGCCGGGGTGTAATTATGGCGGATACCTTC	CAWSRGVIMADTF
.	TRBD1	TRBV5-1	TRBJ1-2	TGCGCCAGCAGCACTACGACAGGGAGCTATGGCTACACCTTC	CASSTTTGSYGYTF
.	TRBD1	TRBV19	TRBJ1-5	TGTGCCAGTAGTATAGTGACAGGGGAGGGGGTCAATCAGCCCCAGCATTTT	CASSIVTGEGVNQPQHF
.	.	TRBV29-1	TRBJ1-2	TGCAGCGTTGTTGGGGCAAACTATGGCTACACCTTC	CSVVGANYGYTF
few	.	TRBV6-1	TRBJ1-6	TGTGCCAGCAGCGTATACTCACCCCTCCACTTT	CASSVYSPLHF
few	.	TRBV5-1	TRBJ2-6	TGCGCCAGCAGCTTGAATCAACCGCACGTCCTGACTTTC	CASSLNQPHVLTF
few	TRBD1	TRBV19	TRBJ2-7	TGTGCCAGTAGTCCCTCACAGGGGGTAGGCCACGAGCAGTACTTC	CASSPSQGVGHEQYF
.	TRBD1	TRBV28	TRBJ1-5	TGTGCCAGCAGTTCCGGGACAGGAGGGTTGGGTAGCAATCAGCCCCAGCATTTT	CASSSGTGGLGSNQPQHF
.	.	TRBV5-1	TRBJ1-5	TGCGCCAGCAGCCCCTTGGTGGGGACCGAGCCCCAGCATTTT	CASSPLVGTEPQHF
.	.	TRBV12-5	TRBJ2-7	TGTGCTAGTGCCCTATTGTGGGACGTAGGAAACACCGGGACCTACGAGCAGTACTTC	CASALLWDVGNTGTYEQYF
.	.	TRBV7-8	TRBJ2-7	TGTGCCAGCAGCTTGGAGCGTGGGGAGCAGTACTTC	CASSLERGEQYF
once	.	TRBV5-1	TRBJ1-4	TGCGCCAGCAGCTATATGGGGGATCCTAATGAAAAACTGTTTTTT	CASSYMGDPNEKLFF
few	TRBD1	TRBV18	TRBJ1-6	TGTGCCAGCTCAGCCGACAGGGGTTCACCCCTCCACTTT	CASSADRGSPLHF
few	.	TRBV7-8	TRBJ1-5	TGTGCCAGCAGCTTGGGCACTAGCAATCAGCCCCAGCATTTT	CASSLGTSNQPQHF
.	.	TRBV30	TRBJ1-4	TGTGCCTGGAGTGCGGGAAATGAAAAACTGTTTTTT	CAWSAGNEKLFF
.	.	TRBV5-1	TRBJ2-3	TGCGCCAGCAGCTTTTCGGCTGCAGATACGCAGTATTTT	CASSFSAADTQYF
.	.	TRBV5-5	TRBJ1-2	TGTGCCAGCAGCCCAAGTACACCATATGGCTACACCTTC	CASSPSTPYGYTF
.	.	TRBV6-1	TRBJ1-5	TGTGCCAGCAGTGTGGTGGTCCAGCCCCAGCATTTT	CASSVVVQPQHF
once	.	TRBV5-1	TRBJ2-2	TGCGCCAGCACTGTTCAGGGGAACACCGGGGAGCTGTTTTTT	CASTVQGNTGELFF
.	.	TRBV5-8	TRBJ2-3	TGTGCCAGCATCTCCCTCCAGGCGGGTGGGGGCCGCACAGATACGCAGTATTTT	CASISLQAGGGRTDTQYF
.	.	TRBV5-1	TRBJ2-2	TGCGCCAGCAGCTTACTGGTGGTGGGGACCGGGGAGCTGTTTTTT	CASSLLVVGTGELFF
.	TRBD1	TRBV5-1	TRBJ1-2	TGCGCCAGCAGCCCAGGACAGGGATTCAACGGCTACACCTTC	CASSPGQGFNGYTF